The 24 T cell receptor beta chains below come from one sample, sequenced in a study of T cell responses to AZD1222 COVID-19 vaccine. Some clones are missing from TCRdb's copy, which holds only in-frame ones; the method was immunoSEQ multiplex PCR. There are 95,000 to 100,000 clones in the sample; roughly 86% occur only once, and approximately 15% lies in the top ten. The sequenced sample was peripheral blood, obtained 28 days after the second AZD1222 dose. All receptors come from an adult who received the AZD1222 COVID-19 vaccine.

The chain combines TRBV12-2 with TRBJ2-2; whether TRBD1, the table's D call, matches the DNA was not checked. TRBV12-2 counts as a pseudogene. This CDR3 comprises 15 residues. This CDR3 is CASRYTGGNTGELFF. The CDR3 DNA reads TGTGCAAGTCGATATACAGGCGGAAACACCGGGGAGCTGTTTTTT.

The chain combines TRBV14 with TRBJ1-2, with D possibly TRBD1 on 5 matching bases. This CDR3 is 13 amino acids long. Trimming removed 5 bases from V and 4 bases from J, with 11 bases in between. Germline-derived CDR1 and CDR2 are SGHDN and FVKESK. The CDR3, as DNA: TGTGCCAGCAGCGCACAGGACCGCTATGGCTACACCTTC. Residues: CASSAQDRYGYTF.

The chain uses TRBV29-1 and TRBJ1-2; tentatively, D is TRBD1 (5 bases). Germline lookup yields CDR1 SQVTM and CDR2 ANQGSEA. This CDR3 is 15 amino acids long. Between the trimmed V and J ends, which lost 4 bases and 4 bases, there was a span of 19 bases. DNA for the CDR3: TGCAGCGTTGCTAGGGACGCCTCTCCCGGCTATGGCTACACCTTC. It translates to CSVARDASPGYGYTF.

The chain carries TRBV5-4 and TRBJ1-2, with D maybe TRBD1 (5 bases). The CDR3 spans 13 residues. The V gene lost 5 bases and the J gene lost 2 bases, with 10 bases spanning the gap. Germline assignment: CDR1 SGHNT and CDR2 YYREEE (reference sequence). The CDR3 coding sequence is TGTGCCAGCAGATCAGGGCCCAACTATGGCTACACCTTC. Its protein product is CASRSGPNYGYTF.

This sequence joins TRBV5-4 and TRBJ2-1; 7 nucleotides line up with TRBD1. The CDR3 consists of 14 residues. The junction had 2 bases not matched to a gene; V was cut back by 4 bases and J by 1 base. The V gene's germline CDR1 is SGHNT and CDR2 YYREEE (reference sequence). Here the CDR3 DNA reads TGTGCCAGCAGCCCGGGACAGTCCTACAATGAGCAGTTCTTC. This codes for CASSPGQSYNEQFF.

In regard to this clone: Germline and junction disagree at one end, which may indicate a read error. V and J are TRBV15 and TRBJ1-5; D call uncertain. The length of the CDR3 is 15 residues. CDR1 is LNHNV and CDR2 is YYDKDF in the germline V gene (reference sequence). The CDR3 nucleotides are TGTGCCACCAGCAGAGGTTCCCTATCTCAGACGGAACTTCTTTTT. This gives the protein CATSRGSLSQTELLF.

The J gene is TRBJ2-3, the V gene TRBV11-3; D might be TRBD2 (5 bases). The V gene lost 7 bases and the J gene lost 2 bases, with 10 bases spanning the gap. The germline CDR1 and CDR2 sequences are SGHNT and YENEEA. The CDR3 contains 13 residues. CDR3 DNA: TGTGCCAGCACTGACGGGAACACAGATACGCAGTATTTT. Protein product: CASTDGNTDTQYF.

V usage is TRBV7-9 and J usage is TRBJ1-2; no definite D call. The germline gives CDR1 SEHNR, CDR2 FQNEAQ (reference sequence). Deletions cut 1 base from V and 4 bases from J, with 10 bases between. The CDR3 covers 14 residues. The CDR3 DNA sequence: TGTGCCAGCAGCTTAGAATCAGACATCTATGGCTACACCTTC. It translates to CASSLESDIYGYTF.

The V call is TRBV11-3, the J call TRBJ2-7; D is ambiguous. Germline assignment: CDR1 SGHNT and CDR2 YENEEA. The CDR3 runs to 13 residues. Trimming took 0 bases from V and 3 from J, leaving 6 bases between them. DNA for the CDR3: TGTGCCAGCAGCTTAGAGGGCAGCTACGAGCAGTACTTC. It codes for CASSLEGSYEQYF.

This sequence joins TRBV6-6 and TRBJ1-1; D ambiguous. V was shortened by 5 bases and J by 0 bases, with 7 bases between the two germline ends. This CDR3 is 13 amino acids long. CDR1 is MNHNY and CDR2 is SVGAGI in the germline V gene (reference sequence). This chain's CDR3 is CASSPRLNTEAFF. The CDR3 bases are TGTGCCAGCAGTCCCCGACTGAACACTGAAGCTTTCTTT.

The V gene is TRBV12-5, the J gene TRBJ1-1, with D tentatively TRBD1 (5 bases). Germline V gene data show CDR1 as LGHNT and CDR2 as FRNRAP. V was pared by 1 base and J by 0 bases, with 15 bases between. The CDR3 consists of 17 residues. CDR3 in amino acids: CASGLERGPDLNTEAFF. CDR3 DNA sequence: TGTGCTAGTGGTTTGGAGAGGGGTCCCGATTTGAACACTGAAGCTTTCTTT.

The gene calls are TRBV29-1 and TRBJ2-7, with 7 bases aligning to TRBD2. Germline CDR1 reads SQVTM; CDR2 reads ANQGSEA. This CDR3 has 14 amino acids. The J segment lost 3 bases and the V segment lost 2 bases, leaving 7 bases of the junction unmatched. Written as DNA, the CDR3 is TGCAGCGTTGAAATGGGGACTAACCTCTACGAGCAGTACTTC. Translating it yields CSVEMGTNLYEQYF.

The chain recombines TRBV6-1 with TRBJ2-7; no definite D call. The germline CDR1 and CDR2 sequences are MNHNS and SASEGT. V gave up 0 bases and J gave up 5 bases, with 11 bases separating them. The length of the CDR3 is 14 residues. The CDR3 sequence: CASSEAQQSNEQYF. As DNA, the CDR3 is TGTGCCAGCAGTGAAGCACAACAGAGTAACGAGCAGTACTTC.

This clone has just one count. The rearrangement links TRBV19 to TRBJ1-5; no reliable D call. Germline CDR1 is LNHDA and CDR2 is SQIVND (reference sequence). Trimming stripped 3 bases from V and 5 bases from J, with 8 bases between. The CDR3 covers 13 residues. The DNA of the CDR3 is TGTGCCAGTAGTATCAATTCGGATCAGCCCCAGCATTTT. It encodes CASSINSDQPQHF.

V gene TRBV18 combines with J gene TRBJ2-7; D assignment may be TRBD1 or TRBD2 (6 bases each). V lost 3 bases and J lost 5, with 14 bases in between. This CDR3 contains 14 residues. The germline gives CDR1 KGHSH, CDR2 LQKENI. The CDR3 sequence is CASSPRRGKDEQYF. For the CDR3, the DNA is TGTGCCAGCTCACCCCGGAGGGGGAAGGACGAGCAGTACTTC.

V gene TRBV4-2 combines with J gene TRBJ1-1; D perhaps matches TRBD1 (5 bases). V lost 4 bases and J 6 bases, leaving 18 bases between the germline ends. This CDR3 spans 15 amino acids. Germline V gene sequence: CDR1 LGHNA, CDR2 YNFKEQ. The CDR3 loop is CASSRTPGTSAEAFF. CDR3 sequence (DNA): TGTGCCAGCAGCCGTACTCCGGGGACCTCGGCTGAAGCTTTCTTT.

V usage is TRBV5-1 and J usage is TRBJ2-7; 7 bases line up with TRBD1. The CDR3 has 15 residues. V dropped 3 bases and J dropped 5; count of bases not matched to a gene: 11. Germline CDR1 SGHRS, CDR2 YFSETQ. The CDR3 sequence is CASSSRQGMRHEQYF. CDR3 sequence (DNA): TGCGCCAGCAGCTCCCGACAGGGAATGCGCCACGAGCAGTACTTC.

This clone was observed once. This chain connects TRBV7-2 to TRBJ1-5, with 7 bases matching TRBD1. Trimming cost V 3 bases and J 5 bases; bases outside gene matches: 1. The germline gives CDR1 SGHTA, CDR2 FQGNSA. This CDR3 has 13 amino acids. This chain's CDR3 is CASSFGTDQPQHF. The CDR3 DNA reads TGTGCCAGCAGCTTCGGGACAGATCAGCCCCAGCATTTT. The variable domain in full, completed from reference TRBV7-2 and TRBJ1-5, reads GAGVSQSPSNKVTEKGKDVELRCDPISGHTALYWYRQSLGQGLEFLIYFQGNSAPDKSGLPSDRFSAERTGGSVSTLTIQRTQQEDSAVYLCASSFGTDQPQHFGDGTRLSIL.

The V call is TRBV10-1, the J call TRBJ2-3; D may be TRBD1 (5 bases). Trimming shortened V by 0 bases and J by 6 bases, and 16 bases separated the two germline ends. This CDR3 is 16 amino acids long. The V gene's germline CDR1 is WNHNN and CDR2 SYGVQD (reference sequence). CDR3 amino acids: CASSESGVISADTQYF. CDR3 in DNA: TGCGCCAGCAGTGAGTCAGGGGTTATATCCGCCGATACGCAGTATTTT.

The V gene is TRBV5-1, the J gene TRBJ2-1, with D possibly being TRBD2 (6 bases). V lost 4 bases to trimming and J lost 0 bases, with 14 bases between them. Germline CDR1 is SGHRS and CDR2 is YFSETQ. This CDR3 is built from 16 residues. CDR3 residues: CASSPGLPGSYNEQFF. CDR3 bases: TGCGCCAGCAGCCCGGGACTCCCCGGCTCCTACAATGAGCAGTTCTTC. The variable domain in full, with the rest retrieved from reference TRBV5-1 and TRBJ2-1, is KAGVTQTPRYLIKTRGQQVTLSCSPISGHRSVSWYQQTPGQGLQFLFEYFSETQRNKGNFPGRFSGRQFSNSRSEMNVSTLELGDSALYLCASSPGLPGSYNEQFFGPGTRLTVL.

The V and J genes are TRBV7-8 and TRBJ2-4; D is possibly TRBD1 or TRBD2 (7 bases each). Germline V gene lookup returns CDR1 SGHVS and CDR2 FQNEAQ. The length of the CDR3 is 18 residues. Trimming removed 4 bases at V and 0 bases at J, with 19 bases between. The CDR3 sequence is CASSSRGPSGLAKNIQYF. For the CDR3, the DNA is TGTGCCAGCAGCTCAAGGGGGCCTAGCGGCCTAGCCAAAAACATTCAGTACTTC.

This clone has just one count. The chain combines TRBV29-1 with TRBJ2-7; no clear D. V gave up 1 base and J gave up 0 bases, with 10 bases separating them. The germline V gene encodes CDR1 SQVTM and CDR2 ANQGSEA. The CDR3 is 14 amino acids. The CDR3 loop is CSVEVLQDSYEQYF. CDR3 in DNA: TGCAGCGTTGAAGTATTGCAGGACTCCTACGAGCAGTACTTC.

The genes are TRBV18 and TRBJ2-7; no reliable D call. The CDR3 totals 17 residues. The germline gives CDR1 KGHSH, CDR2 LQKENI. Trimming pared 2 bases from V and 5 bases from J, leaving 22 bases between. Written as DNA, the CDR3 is TGTGCCAGCTCACCAAACCCGGTGGGCACGGTGATCGACGAGCAGTACTTC. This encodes CASSPNPVGTVIDEQYF.

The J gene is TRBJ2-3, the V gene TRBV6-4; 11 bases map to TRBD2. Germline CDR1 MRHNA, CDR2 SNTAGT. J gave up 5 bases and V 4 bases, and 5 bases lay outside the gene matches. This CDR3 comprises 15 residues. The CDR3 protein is CASSALAGVGDTQYF. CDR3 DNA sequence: TGTGCCAGCAGTGCACTAGCGGGAGTTGGAGATACGCAGTATTTT.